The sequence of this T cell receptor beta chain was determined in a study of OX40 agonist ivuxolimab in advanced cancers. Study in general: Hepatocellular carcinoma, melanoma, renal cell or head and neck cancer occurred in dose-escalation patients. In three patients, partial responses were observed, one with hepatocellular carcinoma and two with cutaneous melanoma.

Sampled blood was obtained at baseline, cycle 4 day 1, and cycle 7 day 1. The CDR3 loop spans 12 amino acids. V gave up 8 bases and J gave up 3 bases, with 8 bases separating them. Germline V gives CDR1 MNHEY, CDR2 SVGAGI. Assay: immunoSEQ multiplex PCR; the TCRdb copy retains only in-frame clones and omits some. The sample carries around 45,000 clones, around 80% recorded once. The V and J genes are TRBV6-5 and TRBJ1-5; D is possibly TRBD1 (5 bases). This TCR came from an adult with an advanced solid tumor such as melanoma, head and neck, liver or kidney cancer. The input for sequencing was CD4+ or CD8+ T cells sorted from blood, taken in a trial of the OX40 agonist ivuxolimab. Here the CDR3 reads CASRQPNQPQHF. In DNA form, the CDR3 reads TGTGCCAGCCGACAGCCCAATCAGCCCCAGCATTTT.